This TCR beta chain was captured by sequencing in a study of T cells expressing NK-cell markers. Study-level background: It was sorted CD3+CD56+NKG2C+, CD3+CD56+NKG2C- and CD3+CD56-NKG2C+ T cells that supplied the TCR beta repertoires.

With the 5' RACE reads reprocessed, TCRdb shows one record per CDR3 protein and no DNA. This table holds 500,000 to 600,000 distinct CDR3 sequences. Germline V gives CDR1 LNHDA, CDR2 SQIVND (reference sequence). The CDR3 extends over 13 amino acids. The TCR comes from a young man in good health. Input material: blood T cells: a sorted CD56 or NKG2C T cell subset, CD4+ or CD8+ T cells, or bulk PBMC T cells (not recorded which). The rearrangement joins TRBV19 to TRBJ2-5; TCRdb proposes TRBD1, but this gene call is untestable without DNA. CDR3: CASSIGKGQTQYF.